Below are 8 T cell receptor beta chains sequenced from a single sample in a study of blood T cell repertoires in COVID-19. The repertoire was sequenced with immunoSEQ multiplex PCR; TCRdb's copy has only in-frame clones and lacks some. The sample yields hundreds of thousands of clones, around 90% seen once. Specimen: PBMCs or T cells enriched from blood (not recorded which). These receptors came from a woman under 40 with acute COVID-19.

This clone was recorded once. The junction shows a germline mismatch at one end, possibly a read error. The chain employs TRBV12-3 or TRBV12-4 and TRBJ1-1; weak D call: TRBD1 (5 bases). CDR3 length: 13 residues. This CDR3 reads CASRLGANTEAFF. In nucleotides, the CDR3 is TGTGCCAGCAGATTAGGGGCGAACACTGAAGCTTTCTTT.

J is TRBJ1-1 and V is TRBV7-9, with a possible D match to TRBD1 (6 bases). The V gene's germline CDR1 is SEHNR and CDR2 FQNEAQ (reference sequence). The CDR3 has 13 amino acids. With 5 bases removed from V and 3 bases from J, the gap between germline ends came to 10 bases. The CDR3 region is CASSEQGYTEAFF. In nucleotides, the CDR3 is TGTGCCAGCAGCGAACAGGGATACACTGAAGCTTTCTTT.

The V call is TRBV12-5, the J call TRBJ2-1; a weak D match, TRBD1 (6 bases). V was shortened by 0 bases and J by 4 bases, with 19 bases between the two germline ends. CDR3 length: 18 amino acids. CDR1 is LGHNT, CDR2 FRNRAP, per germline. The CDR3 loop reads CASGLVLRGLEYYNEQFF. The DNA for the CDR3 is TGTGCTAGTGGTTTGGTACTCAGGGGCCTCGAATATTACAATGAGCAGTTCTTC.

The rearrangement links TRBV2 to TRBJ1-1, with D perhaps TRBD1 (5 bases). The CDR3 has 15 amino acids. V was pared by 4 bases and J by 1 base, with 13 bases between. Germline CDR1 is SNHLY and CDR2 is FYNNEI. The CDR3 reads CASSGAGRANTEAFF. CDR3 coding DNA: TGTGCCAGCAGTGGGGCAGGGAGGGCGAACACTGAAGCTTTCTTT.

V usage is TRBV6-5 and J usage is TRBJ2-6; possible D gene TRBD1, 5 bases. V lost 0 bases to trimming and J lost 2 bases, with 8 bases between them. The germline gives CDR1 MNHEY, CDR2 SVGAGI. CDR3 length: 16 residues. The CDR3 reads CASSYSIRAGANVLTF. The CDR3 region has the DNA TGTGCCAGCAGTTACTCGATCAGGGCTGGGGCCAACGTCCTGACTTTC.

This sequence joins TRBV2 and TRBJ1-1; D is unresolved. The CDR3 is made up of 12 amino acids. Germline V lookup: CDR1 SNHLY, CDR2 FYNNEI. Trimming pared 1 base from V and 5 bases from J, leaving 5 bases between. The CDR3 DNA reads TGTGCCAGCAGTGAAGACAAGACTGAAGCTTTCTTT. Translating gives CASSEDKTEAFF.

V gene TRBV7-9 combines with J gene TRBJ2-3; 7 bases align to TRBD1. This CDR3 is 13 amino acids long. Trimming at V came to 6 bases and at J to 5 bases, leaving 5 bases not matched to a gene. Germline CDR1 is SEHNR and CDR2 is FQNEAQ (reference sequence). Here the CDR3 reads CASSYTGEDTQYF. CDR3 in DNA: TGTGCCAGCAGTTATACAGGGGAAGATACGCAGTATTTT.

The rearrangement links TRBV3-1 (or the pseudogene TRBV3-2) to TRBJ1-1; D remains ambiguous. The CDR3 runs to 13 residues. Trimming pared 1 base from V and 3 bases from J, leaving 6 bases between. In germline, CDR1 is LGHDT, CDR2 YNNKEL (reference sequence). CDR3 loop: CASSQGRDTEAFF. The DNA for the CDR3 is TGTGCCAGCAGCCAAGGGAGGGACACTGAAGCTTTCTTT.